The T cell receptor (beta chain) described here comes from a study of CD8+CD57+ T cells in acquired aplastic anemia. Looking at the study overall: Sorted CD4+ plus CD8+ cells gave DNA averaging approximately 3.2 ug. General study results and limits: A significant difference in CD8+ Simpson's diversity between patients and controls was not found. Patients had twenty-nine CD8+ CDR3 sequences in common with controls (the shared set).

It was genomic DNA that served as the template for profiling TCR beta VDJ and CDR3. TCRdb re-called the reads with MiXCR, one entry per CDR3 protein. The table lists approximately 180,000 distinct CDR3 sequences, around 48% of them singletons. An expansion of CD8+CD57+ cells by flow cytometry had been shown in patients chosen for sequencing. None of the patients had been given any therapy when their blood was sampled. This clonotype occurred many times. The antigen is undetermined. The source is a human donor with aplastic anemia. The specimen sequenced was sorted CD4+, CD8+, or CD8+CD57+ T cells (not recorded which) from PBMCs.

CDR3 in amino acids: CASSLLGEGPEQYF. The CDR3 DNA follows: TGTGCCAGCAGCCTCCTAGGAGAGGGGCCCGAGCAGTACTTC. The chain recombines TRBV13 with TRBJ2-7, with D possibly being TRBD1 or TRBD2 (5 bases each). The V gene's germline CDR1 is PRHDT and CDR2 FYEKMQ (reference sequence). The CDR3 runs 14 residues. The germline V and J ends were trimmed by 5 bases and 6 bases, with 17 bases remaining between them.